A single sample gave rise to the 17 T cell receptor beta chains below, sequenced in a study of control samples from healthy donors and cancer patients (dated by TCRdb to about 2020). The library came from the immunoSEQ multiplex PCR assay. Not all clones reach the TCRdb copy of this immuneACCESS table, which keeps in-frame sequences only. Checked studies attribute under half of the gap to unresolved V genes and leave the rest unexplained. The sample data list approximately 70,000 clones, and 85% to 90% of these were observed just once. Around 19% of the sample is in the top ten clones. The sample taken for sequencing was PBMCs. Receptors were obtained from a man aged 55 to 70 with lung cancer.

The chain joins TRBV5-1 to TRBJ2-3; D ambiguous. The germline V and J ends were trimmed by 0 bases and 2 bases, with 4 bases remaining between them. The CDR3 runs 13 residues. Germline V CDR1 and CDR2: SGHRS, YFSETQ. The CDR3 DNA is TGCGCCAGCAGCTTGGGATTCACAGATACGCAGTATTTT. Amino acid sequence: CASSLGFTDTQYF.

The V gene is TRBV11-3, the J gene TRBJ2-5; no definite D call. V gave up 0 bases and J gave up 2 bases, with 10 bases separating them. Germline assignment: CDR1 SGHNT and CDR2 YENEEA. This CDR3 is built from 15 residues. CDR3 residues: CASSLDFGVQETQYF. The DNA of the CDR3 is TGTGCCAGCAGCTTAGATTTTGGGGTTCAAGAGACCCAGTACTTC.

Details on this clone: At one end the junction does not follow the germline gene, possibly because of a read error. This chain uses TRBV7-2 with TRBJ2-3; 8 bases map to TRBD2. Germline assignment: CDR1 SGHTA and CDR2 FQGNSA. The length of the CDR3 is 15 residues. This CDR3 reads CASSVAGLNTDTQYF. In nucleotides, the CDR3 is TGTGCCAGCAGCGTAGCGGGATTGAACACAGATACGCAGTATTTT.

DNA for the CDR3: TGTGCCAGCTCACCAGGCATACAGGAGGAGCAGTACTTC. This encodes CASSPGIQEEQYF. The J gene is TRBJ2-7, the V gene TRBV18; D possibly corresponds to TRBD1 (5 bases). The CDR3 has 13 residues. The ends were cut back, 2 bases at V and 7 bases at J, with 12 bases in the middle. From germline, CDR1 is KGHSH and CDR2 LQKENI.

This sequence joins TRBV6-5 and TRBJ1-3, with TRBD1 identical over 7 bases. This CDR3 is built from 13 residues. Germline V gene sequence: CDR1 MNHEY, CDR2 SVGAGI. V lost 5 bases, J lost 4 bases, and 2 bases stayed unmatched. DNA for the CDR3: TGTGCCAGCAGTACGGACAGGGGAAACACCATATATTTT. It codes for CASSTDRGNTIYF.

This sequence joins TRBV27 and TRBJ1-2; 9 bases align to TRBD1. The V segment lost 4 bases and the J segment 8 bases; nucleotides outside the gene matches: 8. The germline V gene has CDR1 MNHEY and CDR2 SMNVEV (reference sequence). The CDR3 sequence is 14 residues long. The CDR3 here is CASSSIDRGFGYTF. CDR3 sequence (DNA): TGTGCCAGCAGTTCTATCGACAGGGGGTTCGGCTACACCTTC.

V gene TRBV9 combines with J gene TRBJ1-5; D unresolved. This CDR3 spans 15 amino acids. Germline V gene data show CDR1 as SGDLS and CDR2 as YYNGEE. V was pared by 0 bases and J by 0 bases, with 7 bases between. The CDR3 DNA is TGTGCCAGCAGCGTAGGAGGGAATAGCAATCAGCCCCAGCATTTT. Amino acids: CASSVGGNSNQPQHF.

The V gene is TRBV5-1, the J gene TRBJ1-5; 7 positions match TRBD1. This CDR3 has 15 amino acids. The germline V gene has CDR1 SGHRS and CDR2 YFSETQ. V gave up 7 bases and J gave up 0 bases; unmatched junction bases: 7. CDR3 region: CASPGTVRSNQPQHF. In DNA form, the CDR3 reads TGCGCCAGCCCCGGGACAGTTCGTAGCAATCAGCCCCAGCATTTT.

In DNA form, the CDR3 reads TGTGCCAGCAGCAGATATTCAAACCGGGACAGCGTGTCTGGGGCCAACGTCCTGACTTTC. Translating it yields CASSRYSNRDSVSGANVLTF. The gene calls are TRBV13 and TRBJ2-6; 7 bases agree with TRBD1. The CDR3 totals 20 residues. Trimming removed 5 bases from V and 1 base from J; junction bases left unmatched: 17. The germline V gene has CDR1 PRHDT and CDR2 FYEKMQ (reference sequence).

The chain links TRBV29-1 to TRBJ2-2; a weak D match, TRBD2 (5 bases). Germline loops: CDR1 SQVTM, CDR2 ANQGSEA. The CDR3 consists of 14 residues. The V and J ends lost 4 bases and 6 bases respectively, with 15 bases between them. For the CDR3, the DNA is TGCAGCGTTGGACTCTCCGTTAGCGCCGGGGAGCTGTTTTTT. Protein product: CSVGLSVSAGELFF.

The V and J genes are TRBV12-3 or TRBV12-4 and TRBJ2-1; D is undetermined. The CDR3 is 12 amino acids. The V end lost 11 bases, the J end lost 0 bases, and 8 bases lay between the germline ends. The CDR3 DNA sequence: TGTGCCCTGTCGGTCTCCTACAATGAGCAGTTCTTC. Its translation: CALSVSYNEQFF.

This chain connects TRBV4-2 to TRBJ2-2, with 7 bases that match TRBD2. The CDR3 contains 18 residues. V lost 0 bases and J lost 5; bases outside the gene matches: 12. CDR1 is LGHNA and CDR2 is YNFKEQ in the germline V gene. The CDR3: CASSQERSGRAVTGELFF. The CDR3 DNA follows: TGTGCCAGCAGCCAAGAAAGGAGTGGGAGGGCGGTAACCGGGGAGCTGTTTTTT.

This chain uses TRBV7-9 with TRBJ2-2, with 10 nucleotides matching TRBD1. Trimming at V came to 4 bases and at J to 4 bases, leaving 3 bases not matched to a gene. CDR3 length: 15 residues. Germline lookup yields CDR1 SEHNR and CDR2 FQNEAQ (reference sequence). In nucleotides, the CDR3 is TGTGCCAGCAGCTCAAGGACAGGGGGCACCGGGGAGCTGTTTTTT. Its protein is CASSSRTGGTGELFF.

CDR3 protein: CASSLAPGTSGGAKQFF. The CDR3 bases are TGTGCCAGCAGCTTAGCTCCTGGGACTAGCGGGGGGGCGAAGCAGTTCTTC. The chain uses TRBV7-2 and TRBJ2-1, with TRBD2 matching 16 bases. This CDR3 contains 17 residues. V gave up 0 bases and J gave up 11 bases; unmatched junction bases: 7. Germline V lookup: CDR1 SGHTA, CDR2 FQGNSA.

The genes are TRBV29-1 and TRBJ2-1; unclear D gene. V lost 6 bases and J lost 0, with 12 bases in between. The CDR3 is 14 amino acids. From germline, CDR1 is SQVTM and CDR2 ANQGSEA. The CDR3 sequence is CSVARGSSYNEQFF. In DNA, the CDR3 is TGCAGCGTGGCTCGTGGAAGCTCCTACAATGAGCAGTTCTTC.

This chain links TRBV7-2 with TRBJ2-6; a weak D match, TRBD1 (5 bases). Per the germline V gene, CDR1 is SGHTA and CDR2 is FQGNSA. The CDR3 is made up of 15 amino acids. Deletions cut 5 bases from V and 2 bases from J, with 10 bases between. In DNA form, the CDR3 reads TGTGCCAGCAGCACAGACAGAGCTGGGGCCAACGTCCTGACTTTC. Its translation is CASSTDRAGANVLTF.

The genes are TRBV5-1 and TRBJ1-1, with D maybe TRBD1 (5 bases). CDR3 size: 15 residues. V was trimmed by 0 bases and J by 0 bases, leaving 9 bases between them. Germline CDR1 SGHRS, CDR2 YFSETQ. As DNA, the CDR3 is TGCGCCAGCAGCTTGGGAATGGGGGTGAACACTGAAGCTTTCTTT. Translation: CASSLGMGVNTEAFF.